The TCR beta chain described here comes from a study of T-cell reconstitution after alpha-beta-depleted transplantation in children. As it was prepared, the TCRbeta library received unique molecular identifiers. One entry per CDR3 protein, called by TCRdb with MiXCR from the PCR reads. The sample has about 830,000 distinct CDR3 sequences, roughly 15% seen once. CDR1 is LNHDA, CDR2 SQIVND, per germline (reference sequence). Trimming cost V 6 bases and J 0 bases, with 6 bases left between them. This CDR3 has 13 residues. The gene calls are TRBV19 and TRBJ1-5; D is unclear. This TCR came from a male patient younger than 18 who had a stem cell transplant for acute lymphoblastic leukemia, so the T cells may come from the graft donor. This specimen consisted of PBMCs, mostly from graft donor cells, obtained 360 days after TCRalphabeta/CD19-depleted stem cell transplant. CDR3: CASRLNSNQPQHF. Written as DNA, the CDR3 is TGTGCCAGTAGGCTGAATAGCAATCAGCCCCAGCATTTT.